The rows below give T cell receptor beta chains drawn from one sample of a study of T-cell reconstitution after alpha-beta-depleted transplantation in children. MiXCR, applied by TCRdb to the PCR reads, yields one record per CDR3 protein. Of 440,000 or so distinct CDR3 sequences listed, over 40% are singletons. The sequencing here drew on PBMCs, taken before TCRalphabeta/CD19-depleted stem cell transplant. The receptors come from a girl aged 2-10 years with aplastic anemia, due to receive a stem cell transplant. Each CDR3 is given with its conserved first and last residue. The D gene is left open where the match is weak. Some rows have no size entry. The others give once, few or many, or a class for an expanded clone.

clone_size: -
j_call: TRBJ2-5
cdr3_length: 15
v_call: TRBV11-2
d_call: -
cdr3_nt: TGTGCCAGCAGCTTAGCGTACAGGGCCCAAGAGACCCAGTACTTC
cdr3_aa: CASSLAYRAQETQYF

clone_size: -
j_call: TRBJ2-2
cdr3_length: 14
v_call: TRBV5-1
d_call: -
cdr3_nt: TGCGCCAGCAGGGGGGCAGGAGGCACCGGGGAGCTGTTTTTT
cdr3_aa: CASRGAGGTGELFF

clone_size: few
j_call: TRBJ1-1
cdr3_length: 15
v_call: TRBV20-1
d_call: TRBD1
cdr3_nt: TGCAGTGCTAGTATGAGGACAGGGTGGAACACTGAAGCTTTCTTT
cdr3_aa: CSASMRTGWNTEAFF

clone_size: many
j_call: TRBJ1-5
cdr3_length: 16
v_call: TRBV20-1
d_call: TRBD1
cdr3_nt: TGCAGTGCTAACATCGGACAGGCGTATAGCAATCAGCCCCAGCATTTT
cdr3_aa: CSANIGQAYSNQPQHF

clone_size: -
j_call: TRBJ2-7
cdr3_length: 11
v_call: TRBV29-1
d_call: -
cdr3_nt: TGCAGCGTGGTACAGTTCTACGAGCAGTACTTC
cdr3_aa: CSVVQFYEQYF

clone_size: once
j_call: TRBJ2-7
cdr3_length: 15
v_call: TRBV12-3/TRBV12-4
d_call: TRBD1
cdr3_nt: TGTGCCAGCAGTTTATATCAGCTCAGGGGGATCGAGCAGTACTTC
cdr3_aa: CASSLYQLRGIEQYF

clone_size: few
j_call: TRBJ2-7
cdr3_length: 13
v_call: TRBV10-2
d_call: -
cdr3_nt: TGCGCCAGCAGGGCCGGACGGGCCTACGAGCAGTACTTC
cdr3_aa: CASRAGRAYEQYF

clone_size: -
j_call: TRBJ2-7
cdr3_length: 12
v_call: TRBV20-1
d_call: TRBD2
cdr3_nt: TGCAGTGCACCGTCTAGCGGATACGAGCAGTACTTC
cdr3_aa: CSAPSSGYEQYF

clone_size: once
j_call: TRBJ2-5
cdr3_length: 14
v_call: TRBV7-8
d_call: -
cdr3_nt: TGTGCCAGCAGCGTGGGGGGCGGGTTGGAGACCCAGTACTTC
cdr3_aa: CASSVGGGLETQYF

clone_size: once
j_call: TRBJ2-7
cdr3_length: 13
v_call: TRBV20-1
d_call: -
cdr3_nt: TGCAGTGCAAGCCAGCAGGGGCTCAACGAGCAGTACTTC
cdr3_aa: CSASQQGLNEQYF

clone_size: -
j_call: TRBJ2-3
cdr3_length: 13
v_call: TRBV7-2
d_call: -
cdr3_nt: TGTGCCAGCAGCTTAGTCGCGGGACGCACGCAGTATTTT
cdr3_aa: CASSLVAGRTQYF

clone_size: -
j_call: TRBJ2-3
cdr3_length: 17
v_call: TRBV12-3/TRBV12-4
d_call: -
cdr3_nt: TGTGCCAGCAGTCAGGGGGGTGGGCGGCCTAGCACAGATACGCAGTATTTT
cdr3_aa: CASSQGGGRPSTDTQYF

clone_size: -
j_call: TRBJ2-5
cdr3_length: 15
v_call: TRBV5-1
d_call: TRBD1
cdr3_nt: TGCGCCAGCAGAGGACCGGGACAGGGTCAAGAGACCCAGTACTTC
cdr3_aa: CASRGPGQGQETQYF

clone_size: -
j_call: TRBJ2-7
cdr3_length: 12
v_call: TRBV6-2/TRBV6-3
d_call: -
cdr3_nt: TGTGCCAGCGGGTGGGGGTTCTACGAGCAGTACTTC
cdr3_aa: CASGWGFYEQYF

clone_size: few
j_call: TRBJ1-2
cdr3_length: 14
v_call: TRBV19
d_call: TRBD1
cdr3_nt: TGTGCCAGTAGTCGGACAGGGGGCTTAGATGGCTACACCTTC
cdr3_aa: CASSRTGGLDGYTF

clone_size: -
j_call: TRBJ1-1
cdr3_length: 16
v_call: TRBV12-3/TRBV12-4
d_call: -
cdr3_nt: TGTGCCAGCAGCCCCCGGGACATAAGGTTTGGCACTGAAGCTTTCTTT
cdr3_aa: CASSPRDIRFGTEAFF

clone_size: -
j_call: TRBJ2-2
cdr3_length: 13
v_call: TRBV4-1
d_call: -
cdr3_nt: TGCGCCACCTCTCCGGGCTACACCGGGGAGCTGTTTTTT
cdr3_aa: CATSPGYTGELFF

clone_size: few
j_call: TRBJ1-2
cdr3_length: 13
v_call: TRBV29-1
d_call: -
cdr3_nt: TGCAGCGTTGAGGAGGGGATAGGTGATGGCTACACCTTC
cdr3_aa: CSVEEGIGDGYTF

clone_size: once
j_call: TRBJ2-1
cdr3_length: 15
v_call: TRBV20-1
d_call: -
cdr3_nt: TGCAGTGCTAGCCCCGTCAGAAGCTCCTACAATGAGCAGTTCTTC
cdr3_aa: CSASPVRSSYNEQFF

clone_size: -
j_call: TRBJ2-2
cdr3_length: 17
v_call: TRBV11-2
d_call: TRBD2
cdr3_nt: TGTGCCAGCAGCTTAGAAAGGACTAGCGGGGGCGTCGGGGAGCTGTTTTTT
cdr3_aa: CASSLERTSGGVGELFF

clone_size: few
j_call: TRBJ2-3
cdr3_length: 16
v_call: TRBV7-2
d_call: -
cdr3_nt: TGTGCCAGCAGCTTAAACTTAGGACTCCTCACAGATACGCAGTATTTT
cdr3_aa: CASSLNLGLLTDTQYF

clone_size: many
j_call: TRBJ2-1
cdr3_length: 12
v_call: TRBV20-1
d_call: -
cdr3_nt: TGCAGTGCTAGTGGAGGATACAATGAGCAGTTCTTC
cdr3_aa: CSASGGYNEQFF

clone_size: few
j_call: TRBJ1-2
cdr3_length: 12
v_call: TRBV20-1
d_call: TRBD1
cdr3_nt: TGCAGTGCTAGGAAGGGGGCGCTGGAGGAGAGCTTC
cdr3_aa: CSARKGALEESF

clone_size: -
j_call: TRBJ1-2
cdr3_length: 14
v_call: TRBV5-1
d_call: TRBD1
cdr3_nt: TGCGCCAGCAGCTCGAAGGGGACAGGGAGTGGCTACACCTTC
cdr3_aa: CASSSKGTGSGYTF

clone_size: -
j_call: TRBJ2-5
cdr3_length: 16
v_call: TRBV7-6
d_call: TRBD2
cdr3_nt: TGTGCCAGCAGCCTGGGCAGCGGGGGGACACAAGAGACCCAGTACTTC
cdr3_aa: CASSLGSGGTQETQYF

clone_size: many
j_call: TRBJ2-7
cdr3_length: 15
v_call: TRBV7-2
d_call: -
cdr3_nt: TGTGCCAGCAGCTTGTTGGGGGAAAAGGTCGGCGAGCAGTACTTC
cdr3_aa: CASSLLGEKVGEQYF

clone_size: -
j_call: TRBJ2-2
cdr3_length: 15
v_call: TRBV5-1
d_call: TRBD2
cdr3_nt: TGCGCCAGCAGCTTTGGGGTAGCGGGAGTCGGGGAGCTGTTTTTT
cdr3_aa: CASSFGVAGVGELFF

clone_size: -
j_call: TRBJ2-3
cdr3_length: 17
v_call: TRBV27
d_call: -
cdr3_nt: TGTGCCAGCAGCCTACAAGGATGGGTAGGTTCCACAGATACGCAGTATTTT
cdr3_aa: CASSLQGWVGSTDTQYF

clone_size: -
j_call: TRBJ2-1
cdr3_length: 16
v_call: TRBV28
d_call: TRBD2
cdr3_nt: TGTGCCAGCAGCATACTCGGTAGCGGGGGGACCAATGAGCAGTTCTTC
cdr3_aa: CASSILGSGGTNEQFF

clone_size: -
j_call: TRBJ2-5
cdr3_length: 12
v_call: TRBV29-1
d_call: -
cdr3_nt: TGCAGCGTAGCGGGCTGGGGAGAGACCCAGTACTTC
cdr3_aa: CSVAGWGETQYF

clone_size: few
j_call: TRBJ2-4
cdr3_length: 13
v_call: TRBV18
d_call: -
cdr3_nt: TGTGCCAGCTCCCGAGAAGCCAAAAACATTCAGTACTTC
cdr3_aa: CASSREAKNIQYF

clone_size: many
j_call: TRBJ2-5
cdr3_length: 15
v_call: TRBV5-1
d_call: -
cdr3_nt: TGCGCCAGCAGGAAGGACAGAGTAGACCAAGAGACCCAGTACTTC
cdr3_aa: CASRKDRVDQETQYF

clone_size: few
j_call: TRBJ2-1
cdr3_length: 16
v_call: TRBV7-9
d_call: TRBD2
cdr3_nt: TGTGCCAGCAGTCGACGTAGCGGGAGCACCTACAATGAGCAGTTCTTC
cdr3_aa: CASSRRSGSTYNEQFF

clone_size: once
j_call: TRBJ2-2
cdr3_length: 15
v_call: TRBV7-2
d_call: -
cdr3_nt: TGTGCCAGCAGCCGAGGGGCAGGGAACACCGGGGAGCTGTTTTTT
cdr3_aa: CASSRGAGNTGELFF

clone_size: -
j_call: TRBJ2-7
cdr3_length: 13
v_call: TRBV28
d_call: -
cdr3_nt: TGTGCCAGCAGTTTATGGGGGACCTCTGGGCAGTACTTC
cdr3_aa: CASSLWGTSGQYF

clone_size: -
j_call: TRBJ2-3
cdr3_length: 12
v_call: TRBV20-1
d_call: -
cdr3_nt: TGCAGTGCTAGTGCTCCGCCAGATACGCAGTATTTT
cdr3_aa: CSASAPPDTQYF

clone_size: -
j_call: TRBJ1-5
cdr3_length: 13
v_call: TRBV6-6
d_call: -
cdr3_nt: TGTGCCAGCAGTCCAACCCAGATTCAGCCCCAGCATTTT
cdr3_aa: CASSPTQIQPQHF

clone_size: -
j_call: TRBJ2-2
cdr3_length: 15
v_call: TRBV5-1
d_call: TRBD1
cdr3_nt: TGCGCCAGCAGCACCAGACAGGGGAACACCGGGGAGCTGTTTTTT
cdr3_aa: CASSTRQGNTGELFF

clone_size: -
j_call: TRBJ2-1
cdr3_length: 15
v_call: TRBV28
d_call: -
cdr3_nt: TGTGCCAGCAACCCTACAAGGGGTACCTACAATGAGCAGTTCTTC
cdr3_aa: CASNPTRGTYNEQFF

clone_size: few
j_call: TRBJ2-5
cdr3_length: 15
v_call: TRBV5-1
d_call: TRBD1
cdr3_nt: TGCGCCAGCAGCTTGCGCCGGGACAGAGAAGAGACCCAGTACTTC
cdr3_aa: CASSLRRDREETQYF

clone_size: -
j_call: TRBJ1-2
cdr3_length: 13
v_call: TRBV6-4
d_call: -
cdr3_nt: TGTGCCAGCAGTGACACCGCTTCTGGGGAAGACACCTTC
cdr3_aa: CASSDTASGEDTF

clone_size: -
j_call: TRBJ2-5
cdr3_length: 16
v_call: TRBV6-2/TRBV6-3
d_call: TRBD2
cdr3_nt: TGTGCCAGCAGTTATTATAGCGGGAACGTTCAAGAGACCCAGTACTTC
cdr3_aa: CASSYYSGNVQETQYF

clone_size: -
j_call: TRBJ2-2
cdr3_length: 17
v_call: TRBV5-6
d_call: TRBD2
cdr3_nt: TGTGCCAGCAGCTCTCCCGGGACTAGCGTTGACACCGGGGAGCTGTTTTTT
cdr3_aa: CASSSPGTSVDTGELFF

clone_size: -
j_call: TRBJ1-6
cdr3_length: 14
v_call: TRBV5-6
d_call: TRBD1
cdr3_nt: TGTGCCAGCAGCGAGGACAGGGTAAATTCACCCCTCCACTTT
cdr3_aa: CASSEDRVNSPLHF

clone_size: -
j_call: TRBJ2-5
cdr3_length: 13
v_call: TRBV19
d_call: TRBD1
cdr3_nt: TGTGCCAGTGCCTGGGACAGAGGAGAGACCCAGTACTTC
cdr3_aa: CASAWDRGETQYF

clone_size: -
j_call: TRBJ2-7
cdr3_length: 13
v_call: TRBV18
d_call: -
cdr3_nt: TGTGCCAGCTCACCCGGGGCTCAGTACGAGCAGTACTTC
cdr3_aa: CASSPGAQYEQYF

clone_size: few
j_call: TRBJ2-1
cdr3_length: 15
v_call: TRBV28
d_call: TRBD2
cdr3_nt: TGTGCCAGCAGTTCCCGCCAGCGGGGTACGGATGAGCAGTTCTTC
cdr3_aa: CASSSRQRGTDEQFF

clone_size: -
j_call: TRBJ2-3
cdr3_length: 14
v_call: TRBV12-3/TRBV12-4
d_call: -
cdr3_nt: TGTGCCAGCAGTCTTGACATCAAGCCAGATACGCAGTATTTT
cdr3_aa: CASSLDIKPDTQYF

clone_size: -
j_call: TRBJ2-1
cdr3_length: 17
v_call: TRBV15
d_call: TRBD2
cdr3_nt: TGTGCCACCAGCGGGATCAATCCGGGACTAGCGGAAGTCGAGCAGTTCTTC
cdr3_aa: CATSGINPGLAEVEQFF

clone_size: -
j_call: TRBJ1-3
cdr3_length: 16
v_call: TRBV20-1
d_call: -
cdr3_nt: TGCAGTGCTAGAGATCCGGGACGGATCTCTGGAAACACCATATATTTT
cdr3_aa: CSARDPGRISGNTIYF

clone_size: -
j_call: TRBJ2-3
cdr3_length: 15
v_call: TRBV20-1
d_call: -
cdr3_nt: TGCAGTGCTGACCAGGGGTTGGGTAGGAGGGATACGCAGTATTTT
cdr3_aa: CSADQGLGRRDTQYF

clone_size: -
j_call: TRBJ2-7
cdr3_length: 12
v_call: TRBV10-3
d_call: -
cdr3_nt: TGTGCCATCAGTGAGGCTACCTACGAGCAGTACTTC
cdr3_aa: CAISEATYEQYF

clone_size: -
j_call: TRBJ2-5
cdr3_length: 14
v_call: TRBV6-5
d_call: -
cdr3_nt: TGTGCCAGCAGTTACTCAGAGACTATTGGGATCCAGTACTTC
cdr3_aa: CASSYSETIGIQYF